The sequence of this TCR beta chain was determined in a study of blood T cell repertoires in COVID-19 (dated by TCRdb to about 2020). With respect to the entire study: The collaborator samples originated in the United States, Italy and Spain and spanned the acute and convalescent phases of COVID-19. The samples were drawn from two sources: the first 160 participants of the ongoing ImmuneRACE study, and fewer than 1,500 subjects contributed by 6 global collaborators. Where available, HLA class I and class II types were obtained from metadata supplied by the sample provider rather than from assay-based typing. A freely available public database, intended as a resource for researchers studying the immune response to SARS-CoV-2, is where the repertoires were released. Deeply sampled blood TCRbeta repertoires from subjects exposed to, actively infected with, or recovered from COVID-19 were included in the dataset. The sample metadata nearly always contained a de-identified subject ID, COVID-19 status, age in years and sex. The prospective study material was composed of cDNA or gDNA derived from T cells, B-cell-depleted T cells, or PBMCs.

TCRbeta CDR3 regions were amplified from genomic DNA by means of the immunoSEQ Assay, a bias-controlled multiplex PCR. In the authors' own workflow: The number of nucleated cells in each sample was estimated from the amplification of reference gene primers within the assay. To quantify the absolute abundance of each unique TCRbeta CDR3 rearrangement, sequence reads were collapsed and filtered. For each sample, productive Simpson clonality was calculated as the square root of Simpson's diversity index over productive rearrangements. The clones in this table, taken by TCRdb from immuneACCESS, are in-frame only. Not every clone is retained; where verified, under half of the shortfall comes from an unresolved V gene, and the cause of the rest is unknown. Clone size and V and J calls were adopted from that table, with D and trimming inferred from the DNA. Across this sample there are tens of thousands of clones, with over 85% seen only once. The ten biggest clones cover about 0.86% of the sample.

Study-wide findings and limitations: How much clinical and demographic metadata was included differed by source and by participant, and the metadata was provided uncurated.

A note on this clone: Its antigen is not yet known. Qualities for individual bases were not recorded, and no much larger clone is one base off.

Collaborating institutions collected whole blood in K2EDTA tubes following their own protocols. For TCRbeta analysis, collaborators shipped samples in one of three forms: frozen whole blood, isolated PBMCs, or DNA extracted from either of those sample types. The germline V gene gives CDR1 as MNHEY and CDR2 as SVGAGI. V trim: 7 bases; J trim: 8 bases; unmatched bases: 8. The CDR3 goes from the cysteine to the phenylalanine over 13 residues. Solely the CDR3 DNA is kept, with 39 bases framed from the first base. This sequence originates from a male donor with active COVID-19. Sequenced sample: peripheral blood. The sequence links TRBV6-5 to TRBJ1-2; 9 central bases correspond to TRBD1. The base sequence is TGTGCCAGCACCTTACAGGGGGCGCAAGGCTACACCTTC. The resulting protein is CASTLQGAQGYTF.